This T cell receptor beta chain was identified in a study of cytomegalovirus exposure and HLA in healthy donors. Study results and limitations: A later analysis linked 15,000 to 20,000 TCR beta sequences to HLA alleles at 0.05 false discovery rate. For TCR beta chains, V- and J-gene trimming was later linked to a missense DCLRE1C variant.

Per germline, CDR1 LNHDA and CDR2 SQIVND (reference sequence). V gave up 1 base and J gave up 10 bases, with 14 bases separating them. The CDR3 extends over 14 amino acids. In the PCR, 60 Vbeta and 13 Jbeta primers were used. This table comes from immunoSEQ multiplex PCR, and its TCRdb copy is limited to in-frame clones, with some not included. Here the sample spans approximately 190,000 clones, 65% to 85% being singletons. Remarks on this clone: What it binds is unknown.

The TCR originated in a man aged 50-60 years in good health and CMV-seronegative. The rearrangement links TRBV19 to TRBJ2-1; D is undetermined. The sequenced sample was PBMCs. CDR3 sequence: CASSIVSPGREQFF. The CDR3 bases are TGTGCCAGTAGTATAGTTTCTCCGGGTCGGGAGCAGTTCTTC.